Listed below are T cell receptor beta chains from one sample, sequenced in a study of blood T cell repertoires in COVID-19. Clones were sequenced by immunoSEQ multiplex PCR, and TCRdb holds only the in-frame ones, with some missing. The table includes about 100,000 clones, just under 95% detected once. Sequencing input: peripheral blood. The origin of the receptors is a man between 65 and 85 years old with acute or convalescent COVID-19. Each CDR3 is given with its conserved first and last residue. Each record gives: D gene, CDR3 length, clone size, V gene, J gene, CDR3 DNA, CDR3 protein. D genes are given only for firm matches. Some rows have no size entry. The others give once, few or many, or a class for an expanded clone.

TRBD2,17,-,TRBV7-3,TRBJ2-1,TGTGCCAGCAGCTTAACCCCGGGACTAGCGGGAGAGAATGAGCAGTTCTTC,CASSLTPGLAGENEQFF
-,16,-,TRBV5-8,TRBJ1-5,TGTGCCAGCAGCTTCTTGGTGGGCCCTAGCAATCAGCCCCAGCATTTT,CASSFLVGPSNQPQHF
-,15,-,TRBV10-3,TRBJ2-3,TGTGCCATCAGTGACAATTCGGAGAACCCAGATACGCAGTATTTT,CAISDNSENPDTQYF
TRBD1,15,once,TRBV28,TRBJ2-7,TGTGCCAGCAGCCCGCCGAACAGGGGGCACTACGAGCAGTACTTC,CASSPPNRGHYEQYF
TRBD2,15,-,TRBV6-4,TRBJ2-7,TGTGCCAGCAGTGCCCAGGGCGGGAGCTCCTACGAGCAGTACTTC,CASSAQGGSSYEQYF
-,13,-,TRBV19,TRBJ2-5,TGTGCCAGTAGTTGGAGTACCCAAGAGACCCAGTACTTC,CASSWSTQETQYF
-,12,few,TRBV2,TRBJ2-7,TGTGCCAGCAGATCGGGAGTCTACGAGCAGTACTTC,CASRSGVYEQYF
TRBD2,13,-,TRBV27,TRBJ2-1,TGTGCCAGCCGGGCTAGCGGTTACAATGAGCAGTTCTTC,CASRASGYNEQFF
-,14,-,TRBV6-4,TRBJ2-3,TGTGCCAGCTCGGGGATACGGGTCACAGATACGCAGTATTTT,CASSGIRVTDTQYF
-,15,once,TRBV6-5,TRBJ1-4,TGTGCCAGCAGTTACACTACAGGGCCTAATGAAAAACTGTTTTTT,CASSYTTGPNEKLFF
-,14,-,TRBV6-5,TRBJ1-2,TGTGCCAGCAGTTTGTTTAGAGGTGGCTATGGCTACACCTTC,CASSLFRGGYGYTF
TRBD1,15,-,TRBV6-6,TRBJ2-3,TGTGCCAGCAGTATCGGACAGGGGGCGGCAGATACGCAGTATTTT,CASSIGQGAADTQYF
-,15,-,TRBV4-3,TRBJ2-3,TGCGCCAGCAGCCAAGATTGGAGGGACGCAGATACGCAGTATTTT,CASSQDWRDADTQYF
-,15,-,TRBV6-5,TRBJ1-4,TGTGCCAGCAGTTACAGATGGAGCCTTAATGAAAAACTGTTTTTT,CASSYRWSLNEKLFF
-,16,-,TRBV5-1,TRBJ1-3,TGCGCCAGCAGCCGGATGGACACAAACTCTGGAAACACCATATATTTT,CASSRMDTNSGNTIYF
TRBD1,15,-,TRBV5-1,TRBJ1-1,TGCGCCAGCAGCCCGCCGGGACAGGCGAACACTGAAGCTTTCTTT,CASSPPGQANTEAFF
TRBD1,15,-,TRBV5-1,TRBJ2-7,TGCGCCAGCGCCCCACCTTACAGGGGCTCCTACGAGCAGTACTTC,CASAPPYRGSYEQYF
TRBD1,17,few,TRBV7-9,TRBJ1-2,TGTGCCAGCAGCTTAGCGGTGGACCCACAGGGGCCTTATGGCTACACCTTC,CASSLAVDPQGPYGYTF
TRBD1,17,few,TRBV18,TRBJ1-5,TGTGCCAGCTCACCGGGACAGGGGGGTGTTAGCAATCAGCCCCAGCATTTT,CASSPGQGGVSNQPQHF
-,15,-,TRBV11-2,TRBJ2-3,TGTGCCAGCAGTTCAGGACAGTCCCGGGGAGATACGCAGTATTTT,CASSSGQSRGDTQYF
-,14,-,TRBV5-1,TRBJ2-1,TGCGCCAGCAGCTTAGGCGACAGTAACAATGAGCAGTTCTTC,CASSLGDSNNEQFF
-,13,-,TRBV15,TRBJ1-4,TGTGCCACCAGCAGAGCACGAGGGGAAAAACTGTTTTTT,CATSRARGEKLFF
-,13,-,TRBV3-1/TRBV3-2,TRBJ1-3,TGTGCCAGCAGCCAAACGGGTTCGGACACCATATATTTT,CASSQTGSDTIYF
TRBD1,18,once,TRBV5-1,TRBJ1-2,TGCGCCAGCGGAGCCCCGTCGCACCAGGGGGCGCTTGGCTATGGCTACACCTTC,CASGAPSHQGALGYGYTF